This T cell receptor (beta chain) was recorded in a study of cytomegalovirus exposure and HLA in healthy donors. This CDR3 contains 13 residues. Between the trimmed V and J ends, which lost 1 base and 1 base, there was a span of 6 bases. Per germline, CDR1 SGHRS and CDR2 YFSETQ. This clone was recorded a few times. What it binds is not known. Study-level results: In all likelihood, a cluster of highly shared sequence variants was a sequencing artifact. CMV serostatus was the only recorded immune exposure for donors.

The PCR ran on 60 Vbeta and 13 Jbeta primers. TCRdb's table, derived via immunoSEQ multiplex PCR, lists solely in-frame clones and lacks some. The sample includes about 200,000 clones, approximately 78% of them seen just once. The sequence was obtained from a woman aged 45-60 years in good health and CMV-seropositive. Sequencing was carried out using PBMCs. The gene calls are TRBV5-1 and TRBJ2-7; no reliable D call. The CDR3 protein is CASSLTFSYEQYF. CDR3 sequence (DNA): TGCGCCAGCAGCTTGACATTTTCCTACGAGCAGTACTTC.